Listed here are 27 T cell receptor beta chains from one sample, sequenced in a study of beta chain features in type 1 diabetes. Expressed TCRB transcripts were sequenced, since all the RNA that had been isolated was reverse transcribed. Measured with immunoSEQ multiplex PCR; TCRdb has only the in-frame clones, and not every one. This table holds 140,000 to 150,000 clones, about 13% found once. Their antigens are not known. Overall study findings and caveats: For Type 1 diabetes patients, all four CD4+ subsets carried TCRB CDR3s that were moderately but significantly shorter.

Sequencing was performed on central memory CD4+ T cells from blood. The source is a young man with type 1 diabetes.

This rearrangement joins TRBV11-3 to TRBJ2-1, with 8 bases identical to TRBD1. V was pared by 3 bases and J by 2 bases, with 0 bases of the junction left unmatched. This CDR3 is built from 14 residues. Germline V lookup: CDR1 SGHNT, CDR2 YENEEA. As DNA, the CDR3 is TGTGCCAGCAGCTTGGGACAGGCCTACAATGAGCAGTTCTTC. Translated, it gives CASSLGQAYNEQFF.

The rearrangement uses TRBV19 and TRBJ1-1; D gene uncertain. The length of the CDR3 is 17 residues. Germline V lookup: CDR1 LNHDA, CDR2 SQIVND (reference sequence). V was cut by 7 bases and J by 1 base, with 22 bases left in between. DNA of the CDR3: TGTGCCAGTACCAAACTTTCGGGCGCACGGAGGAACACTGAAGCTTTCTTT. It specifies CASTKLSGARRNTEAFF.

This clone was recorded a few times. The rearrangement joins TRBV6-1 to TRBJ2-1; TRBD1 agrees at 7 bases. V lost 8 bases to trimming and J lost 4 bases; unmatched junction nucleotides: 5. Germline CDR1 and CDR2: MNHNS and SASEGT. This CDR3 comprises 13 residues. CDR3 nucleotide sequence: TGTGCCAGCCCGGAGGACAGGTACAATGAGCAGTTCTTC. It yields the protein CASPEDRYNEQFF.

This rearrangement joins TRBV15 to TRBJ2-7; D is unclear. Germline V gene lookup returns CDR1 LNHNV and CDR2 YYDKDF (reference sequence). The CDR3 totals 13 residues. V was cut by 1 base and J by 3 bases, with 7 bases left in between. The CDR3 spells CATSRGQDYEQYF. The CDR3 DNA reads TGTGCCACCAGCAGAGGCCAAGACTACGAGCAGTACTTC. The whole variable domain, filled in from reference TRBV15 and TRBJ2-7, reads DAMVIQNPRYQVTQFGKPVTLSCSQTLNHNVMYWYQQKSSQAPKLLFHYYDKDFNNEADTPDNFQSRRPNTSFCFLDIRSPGLGDTAMYLCATSRGQDYEQYFGPGTRLTVT.

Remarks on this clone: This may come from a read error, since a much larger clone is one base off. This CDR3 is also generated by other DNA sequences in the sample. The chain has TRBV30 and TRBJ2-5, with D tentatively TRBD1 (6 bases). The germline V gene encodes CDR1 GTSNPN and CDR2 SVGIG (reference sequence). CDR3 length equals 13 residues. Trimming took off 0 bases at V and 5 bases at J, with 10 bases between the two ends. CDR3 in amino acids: CAWSVKGVETQYF. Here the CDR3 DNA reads TGTGCCTGGAGTGTAAAGGGGGTCGAGACCCAGTACTTC.

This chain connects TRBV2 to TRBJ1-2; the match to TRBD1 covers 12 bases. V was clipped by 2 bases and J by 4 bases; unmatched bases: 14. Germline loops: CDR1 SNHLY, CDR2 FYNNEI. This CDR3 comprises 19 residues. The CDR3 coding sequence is TGTGCCAGCAGTGAACCTTCCGGGACAGGGGGCCATGTCGCCTATGGCTACACCTTC. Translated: CASSEPSGTGGHVAYGYTF.

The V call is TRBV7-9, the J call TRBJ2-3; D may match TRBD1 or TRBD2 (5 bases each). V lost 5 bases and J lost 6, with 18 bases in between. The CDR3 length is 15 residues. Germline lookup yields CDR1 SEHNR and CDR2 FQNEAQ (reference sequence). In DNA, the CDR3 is TGTGCCAGCAGCCAGCGGCAGTCAGGGTGGGATACGCAGTATTTT. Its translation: CASSQRQSGWDTQYF.

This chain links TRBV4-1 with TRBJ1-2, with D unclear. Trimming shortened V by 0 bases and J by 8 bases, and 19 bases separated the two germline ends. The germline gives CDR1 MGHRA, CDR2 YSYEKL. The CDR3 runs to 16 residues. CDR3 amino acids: CASSQEPAGREKGYTF. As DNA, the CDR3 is TGCGCCAGCAGCCAAGAACCCGCCGGGAGGGAAAAGGGCTACACCTTC.

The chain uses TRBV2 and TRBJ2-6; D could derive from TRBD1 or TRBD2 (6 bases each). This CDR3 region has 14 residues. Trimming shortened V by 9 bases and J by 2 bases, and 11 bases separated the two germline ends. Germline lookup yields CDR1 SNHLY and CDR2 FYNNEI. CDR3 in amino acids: CASRRGTGANVLTF. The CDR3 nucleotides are TGTGCCAGTCGGAGGGGGACTGGGGCCAACGTCCTGACTTTC.

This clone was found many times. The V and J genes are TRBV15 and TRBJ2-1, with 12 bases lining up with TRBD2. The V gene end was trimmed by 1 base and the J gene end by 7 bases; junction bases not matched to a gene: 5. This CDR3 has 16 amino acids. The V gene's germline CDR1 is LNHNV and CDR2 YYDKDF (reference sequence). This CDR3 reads CATSRVYGTSGNEQFF. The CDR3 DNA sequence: TGTGCCACCAGCAGAGTATATGGGACTAGCGGGAATGAGCAGTTCTTC.

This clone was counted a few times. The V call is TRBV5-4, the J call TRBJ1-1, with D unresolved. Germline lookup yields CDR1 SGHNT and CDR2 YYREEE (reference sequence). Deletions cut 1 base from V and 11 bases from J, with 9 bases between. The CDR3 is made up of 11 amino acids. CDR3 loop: CASSLSGIAFF. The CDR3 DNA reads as TGTGCCAGCAGCTTGTCAGGCATCGCTTTCTTT.

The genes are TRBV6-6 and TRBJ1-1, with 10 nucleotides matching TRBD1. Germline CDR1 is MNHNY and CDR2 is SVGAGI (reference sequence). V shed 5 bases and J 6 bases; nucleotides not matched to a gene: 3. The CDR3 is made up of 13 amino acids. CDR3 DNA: TGTGCCAGCAGTCCCGGGACAGGGGCTGAAGCTTTCTTT. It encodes CASSPGTGAEAFF.

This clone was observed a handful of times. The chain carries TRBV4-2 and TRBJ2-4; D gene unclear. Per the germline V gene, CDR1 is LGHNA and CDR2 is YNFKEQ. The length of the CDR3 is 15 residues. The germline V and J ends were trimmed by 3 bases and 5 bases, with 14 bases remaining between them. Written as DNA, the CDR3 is TGTGCCAGCAGCCACCCCGGGCCCTCGGAAAACATTCAGTACTTC. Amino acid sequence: CASSHPGPSENIQYF.

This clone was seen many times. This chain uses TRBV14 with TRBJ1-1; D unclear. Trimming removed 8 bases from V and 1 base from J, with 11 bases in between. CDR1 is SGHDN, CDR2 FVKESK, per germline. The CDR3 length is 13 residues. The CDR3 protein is CASVDDGNTEAFF. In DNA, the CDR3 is TGTGCCAGCGTCGATGACGGGAACACTGAAGCTTTCTTT. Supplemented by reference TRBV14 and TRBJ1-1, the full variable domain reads EAGVTQFPSHSVIEKGQTVTLRCDPISGHDNLYWYRRVMGKEIKFLLHFVKESKQDESGMPNNRFLAERTGGTYSTLKVQPAELEDSGVYFCASVDDGNTEAFFGQGTRLTVV.

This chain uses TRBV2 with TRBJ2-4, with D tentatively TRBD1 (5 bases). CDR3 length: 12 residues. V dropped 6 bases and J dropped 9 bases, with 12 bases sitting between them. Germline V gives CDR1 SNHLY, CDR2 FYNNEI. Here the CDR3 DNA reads TGTGCCAGCAGGGAGAGACAGAGCATTCAGTACTTC. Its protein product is CASRERQSIQYF.

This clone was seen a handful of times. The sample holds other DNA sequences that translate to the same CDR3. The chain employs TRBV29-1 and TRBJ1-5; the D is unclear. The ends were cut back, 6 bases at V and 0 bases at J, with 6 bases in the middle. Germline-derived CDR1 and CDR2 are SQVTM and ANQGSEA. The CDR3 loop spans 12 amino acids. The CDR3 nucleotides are TGCAGCGTCCGGGATAGCAATCAGCCCCAGCATTTT. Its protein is CSVRDSNQPQHF.

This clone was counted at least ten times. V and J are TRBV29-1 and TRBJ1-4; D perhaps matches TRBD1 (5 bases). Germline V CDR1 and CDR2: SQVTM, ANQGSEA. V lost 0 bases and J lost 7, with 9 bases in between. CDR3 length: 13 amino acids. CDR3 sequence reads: CSVEEWQGEKLFF. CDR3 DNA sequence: TGCAGCGTTGAAGAGTGGCAGGGTGAAAAACTGTTTTTT.

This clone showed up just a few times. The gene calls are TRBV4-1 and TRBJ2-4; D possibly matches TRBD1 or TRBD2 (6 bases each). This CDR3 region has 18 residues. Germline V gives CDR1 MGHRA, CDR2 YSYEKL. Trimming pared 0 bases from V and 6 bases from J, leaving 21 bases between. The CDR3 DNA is TGCGCCAGCAGCCAAGATGGGGGGTTCGGACAGAGAGGAAACATTCAGTACTTC. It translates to CASSQDGGFGQRGNIQYF.

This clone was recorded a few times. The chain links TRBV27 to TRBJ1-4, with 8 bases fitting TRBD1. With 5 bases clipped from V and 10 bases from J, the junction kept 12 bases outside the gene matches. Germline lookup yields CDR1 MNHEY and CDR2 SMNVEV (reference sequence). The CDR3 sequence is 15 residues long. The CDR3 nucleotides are TGTGCCAGCAGTCCCTACGGACAGGGAGCGATAAAACTGTTTTTT. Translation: CASSPYGQGAIKLFF.

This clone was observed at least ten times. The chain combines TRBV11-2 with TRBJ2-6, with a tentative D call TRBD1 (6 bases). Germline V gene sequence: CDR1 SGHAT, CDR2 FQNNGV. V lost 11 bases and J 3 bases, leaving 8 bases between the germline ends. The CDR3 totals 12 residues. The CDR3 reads CAQGRGANVLTF. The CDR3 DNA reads TGTGCCCAGGGGCGTGGGGCCAACGTCCTGACTTTC.

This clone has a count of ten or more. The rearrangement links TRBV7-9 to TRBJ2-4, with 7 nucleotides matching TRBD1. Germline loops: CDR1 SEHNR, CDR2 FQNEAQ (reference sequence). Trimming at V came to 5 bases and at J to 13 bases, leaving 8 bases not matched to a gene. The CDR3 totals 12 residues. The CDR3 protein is CASSLPVGQQYF. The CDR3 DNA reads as TGTGCCAGCAGCCTCCCCGTGGGACAGCAGTACTTC.

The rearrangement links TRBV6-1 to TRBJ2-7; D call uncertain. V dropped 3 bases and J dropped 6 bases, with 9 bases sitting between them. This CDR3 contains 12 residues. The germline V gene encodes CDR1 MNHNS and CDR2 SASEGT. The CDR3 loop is CASSEGSGEQYF. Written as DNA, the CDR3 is TGTGCCAGCAGTGAGGGGTCCGGCGAGCAGTACTTC.

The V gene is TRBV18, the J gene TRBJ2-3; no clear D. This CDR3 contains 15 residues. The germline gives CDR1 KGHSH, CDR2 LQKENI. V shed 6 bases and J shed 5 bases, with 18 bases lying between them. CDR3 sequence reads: CASSKRTEDGDTQYF. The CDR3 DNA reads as TGTGCCAGCTCGAAGCGTACCGAAGATGGAGATACGCAGTATTTT.

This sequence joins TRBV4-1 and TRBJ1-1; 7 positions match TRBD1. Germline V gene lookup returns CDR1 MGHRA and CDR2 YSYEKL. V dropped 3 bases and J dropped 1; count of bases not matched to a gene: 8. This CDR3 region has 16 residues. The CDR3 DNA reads TGCGCCAGCAGCCAGCAAGCAGGGGGTAAGAACACTGAAGCTTTCTTT. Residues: CASSQQAGGKNTEAFF.

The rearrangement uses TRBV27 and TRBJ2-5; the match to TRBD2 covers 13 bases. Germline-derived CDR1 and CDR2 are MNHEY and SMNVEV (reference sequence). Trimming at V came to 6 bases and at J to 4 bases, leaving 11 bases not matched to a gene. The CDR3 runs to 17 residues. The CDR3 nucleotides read TGTGCCAGCAGACCCCGTCGGACTAGCGGGGGCCGAGAGACCCAGTACTTC. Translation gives CASRPRRTSGGRETQYF.

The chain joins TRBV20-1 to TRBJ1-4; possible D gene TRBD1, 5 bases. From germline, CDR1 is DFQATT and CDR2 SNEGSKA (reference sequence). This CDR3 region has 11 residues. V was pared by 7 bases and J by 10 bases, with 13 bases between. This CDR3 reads CSGDFGGKLFF. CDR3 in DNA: TGCAGTGGGGACTTCGGGGGAAAACTGTTTTTT.

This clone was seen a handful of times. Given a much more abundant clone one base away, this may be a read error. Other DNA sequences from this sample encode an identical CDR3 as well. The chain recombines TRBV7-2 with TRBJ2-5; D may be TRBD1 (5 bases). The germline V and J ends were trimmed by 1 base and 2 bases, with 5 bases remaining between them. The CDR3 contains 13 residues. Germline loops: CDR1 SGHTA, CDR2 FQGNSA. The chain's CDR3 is CASSLGQQETQYF. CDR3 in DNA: TGTGCCAGCAGCTTAGGACAGCAAGAGACCCAGTACTTC.